A single sample gave rise to the 12 T cell receptor beta chains below, sequenced in a study of blood T cells in healthy people across ages (dated by TCRdb to 2014 to 2015). Libraries were constructed by 5' RACE. The sequencer listed for this sample is Illumina HiSeq 2500. A second 7 to 11 cycle PCR used a sample-barcoded 5' primer and a J-beta primer mix. TCRdb trimmed public reads at Q25 via fastp, called clones via MiXCR and kept in-frame beta chains. Rows with a matching CDR3 protein are joined into one entry that keeps the most common DNA and genes. The sample yields around 820,000 distinct CDR3 sequences; roughly 25% were counted once. The top ten clones comprise under 4.5% of the sample. These data also formed part of another study, on T cells of mothers and their children.

The sequenced material came from blood. The source is a boy between 10 and 17 years old in good health.

The rearrangement links TRBV28 to TRBJ2-7; 14 bases are a match to TRBD2. The CDR3 runs to 17 residues. With V trimmed by 10 bases and J by 2 bases, 13 bases remained unmatched. Germline V CDR1 and CDR2: MDHEN, SYDVKM. CDR3 residues: CATRRGLAGVWPYEQYF. The CDR3 DNA sequence: TGTGCCACCAGGCGGGGACTAGCGGGAGTTTGGCCCTACGAGCAGTACTTC.

The J gene is TRBJ2-5, the V gene TRBV20-1; no clear D. Trimming cost V 2 bases and J 2 bases, with 9 bases left between them. Germline CDR1 is DFQATT and CDR2 is SNEGSKA (reference sequence). The CDR3 is made up of 13 amino acids. CDR3 in DNA: TGCAGTGCTAGACCGACTCTACAAGAGACCCAGTACTTC. It translates to CSARPTLQETQYF.

This chain links TRBV7-9 with TRBJ2-1, with TRBD1 as a possible D gene (6 bases). The V gene lost 7 bases and the J gene lost 2 bases, with 18 bases spanning the gap. From germline, CDR1 is SEHNR and CDR2 FQNEAQ (reference sequence). The CDR3 spans 16 residues. CDR3 sequence (DNA): TGTGCCAGCACGACAGGACAACGAACCGCCTACAATGAGCAGTTCTTC. It codes for CASTTGQRTAYNEQFF.

The chain links TRBV29-1 to TRBJ2-1; D is uncertain. TRBJ2-5 explains the end of the DNA better; the J call may be wrong. Germline CDR1 and CDR2: SQVTM and ANQGSEA. The CDR3 loop spans 13 amino acids. CDR3 residues: CSVEDLEQETQYF. DNA for the CDR3: TGCAGCGTTGAGGACCTAGAACAAGAGACCCAGTACTTC.

The genes are TRBV28 and TRBJ2-3; D is tentatively TRBD1 or TRBD2 (5 bases each). This CDR3 has 15 amino acids. Trimming took 5 bases from V and 4 from J, leaving 16 bases between them. Per the germline V gene, CDR1 is MDHEN and CDR2 is SYDVKM. The DNA for the CDR3 is TGTGCCAGCAGTGGGGACGGGCGGATCCCAGATACGCAGTATTTT. Protein: CASSGDGRIPDTQYF.

The V and J genes are TRBV12-3 or TRBV12-4 and TRBJ2-2, with D uncertain. V dropped 6 bases and J dropped 6 bases, with 8 bases sitting between them. This CDR3 contains 12 residues. The CDR3 DNA follows: TGTGCCAGCAGCCGTTCTGCCGGGGAGCTGTTTTTT. Its protein product is CASSRSAGELFF.

This clonotype occurred a few times. The J gene is TRBJ2-3, the V gene TRBV29-1; 12 positions match TRBD2. V lost 5 bases and J lost 4; bases outside the gene matches: 13. Germline CDR1 reads SQVTM; CDR2 reads ANQGSEA. This CDR3 has 17 residues. CDR3 sequence: CSVTSGTSGRIADTQYF. The DNA of the CDR3 is TGCAGCGTTACCAGTGGAACTAGCGGGAGGATAGCAGATACGCAGTATTTT.

As for this clonotype: The junction shows a germline mismatch at one end, possibly a read error. The chain has TRBV7-9 and TRBJ2-5; D may be TRBD1 or TRBD2 (5 bases each). Germline CDR1 reads SEHNR; CDR2 reads FQNEAQ (reference sequence). This CDR3 has 12 residues. CDR3 sequence (DNA): TGTGCCAGCAGCTTAGAGGGGACCCAGCAGGACTTC. Its protein product is CASSLEGTQQDF.

The V gene is TRBV9, the J gene TRBJ2-1, with 8 bases that match TRBD2. With 0 bases clipped from V and 6 bases from J, the junction kept 5 bases outside the gene matches. CDR3 length equals 15 residues. The V gene's germline CDR1 is SGDLS and CDR2 YYNGEE. The CDR3 reads CASSVGGGGLNEQFF. The CDR3 DNA reads TGTGCCAGCAGCGTAGGAGGCGGGGGGCTCAATGAGCAGTTCTTC.

The rearrangement uses TRBV5-4 and TRBJ2-5, with 16 nucleotides matching TRBD2. TRBJ2-1 matches the DNA end more closely, so the J call is doubtful. The CDR3 runs to 17 residues. Looked up from germline, CDR1 is SGHNT and CDR2 is YYREEE (reference sequence). The DNA for the CDR3 is TGTGCCAGCAGCGCTGGGACTAGCGGGGGGGCCATCAATGAGCAGTTCTTC. It is translated as CASSAGTSGGAINEQFF.

Points on this clonotype: Relative to the germline gene, one junction end is altered; a read error may explain this. The chain links TRBV9 to TRBJ2-1; the match to TRBD2 covers 12 bases. The CDR3 is 16 residues long. Germline V gene data show CDR1 as SGDLS and CDR2 as YYNGEE. The chain's CDR3 is CASSPRTSGIYDEQFF. The CDR3 DNA is TGTGCCAGCAGCCCCCGGACTAGCGGGATCTACGATGAGCAGTTCTTC.

J is TRBJ2-5 and V is TRBV25-1, with TRBD1 matching over 7 bases. Germline-derived CDR1 and CDR2 are MGHDK and SYGVNS. V dropped 5 bases and J dropped 2; count of bases not matched to a gene: 5. This CDR3 has 14 amino acids. CDR3 amino acids: CASSQQGHQETQYF. DNA of the CDR3: TGTGCCAGCAGTCAACAGGGGCATCAAGAGACCCAGTACTTC.